This T cell receptor (beta chain) was sequenced in a study of identical twins. Study-wide points: Beta out-of-frame sequences showed weaker excess sharing between twins. Cord blood beta clonotypes present at high abundance carried fewer insertions; no such pattern appeared in memory repertoires. With monozygotic twins, out-of-frame TCR alpha sharing exceeded what models estimated.

The V gene's germline CDR1 is MNHEY and CDR2 SVGAGI. The CDR3 consists of 15 residues. V lost 2 bases and J lost 5, with 16 bases in between. This clonotype was seen only a few times. Its target is unknown. Carrying unique molecular identifiers, the cDNA also gained a universal primer site through template switching. TCRdb reprocessed the 5' RACE reads with MiXCR, giving one entry per CDR3 protein. Among 700,000 or so distinct CDR3 sequences listed, under 9% were seen once. These same records also appear under a second study, on yellow fever vaccine responses in identical twins.

The sequence came from a woman between 18 and 29 years old in good health. Sequenced sample: PBMCs. The genes are TRBV6-5 and TRBJ2-7; TRBD1 or TRBD2 may be the D gene (5 bases each). CDR3 DNA sequence: TGTGCCAGCAGTTACCTAACAAGACGGGGACACGAGCAGTACTTC. Translation gives CASSYLTRRGHEQYF.